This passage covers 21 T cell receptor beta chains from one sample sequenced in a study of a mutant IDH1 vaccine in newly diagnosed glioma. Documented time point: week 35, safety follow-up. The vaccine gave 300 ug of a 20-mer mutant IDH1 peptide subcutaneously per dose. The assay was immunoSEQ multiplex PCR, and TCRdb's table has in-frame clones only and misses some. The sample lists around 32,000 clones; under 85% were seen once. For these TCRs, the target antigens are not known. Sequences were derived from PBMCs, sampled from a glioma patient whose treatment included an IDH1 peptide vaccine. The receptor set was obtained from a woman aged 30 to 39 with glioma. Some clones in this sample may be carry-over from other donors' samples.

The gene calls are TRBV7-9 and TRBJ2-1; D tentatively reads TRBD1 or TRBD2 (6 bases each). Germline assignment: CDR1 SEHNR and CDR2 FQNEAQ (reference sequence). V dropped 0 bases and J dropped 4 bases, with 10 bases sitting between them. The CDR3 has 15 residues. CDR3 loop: CASSLAEGEYNEQFF. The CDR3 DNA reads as TGTGCCAGCAGCTTAGCGGAGGGGGAATACAATGAGCAGTTCTTC.

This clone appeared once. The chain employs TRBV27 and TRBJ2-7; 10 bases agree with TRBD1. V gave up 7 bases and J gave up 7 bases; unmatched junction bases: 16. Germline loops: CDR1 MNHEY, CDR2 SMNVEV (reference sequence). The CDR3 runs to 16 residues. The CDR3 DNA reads TGTGCCAGCACCCTTTTGAGGACAGGGGGTGAAGGTGAGCAGTACTTC. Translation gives CASTLLRTGGEGEQYF.

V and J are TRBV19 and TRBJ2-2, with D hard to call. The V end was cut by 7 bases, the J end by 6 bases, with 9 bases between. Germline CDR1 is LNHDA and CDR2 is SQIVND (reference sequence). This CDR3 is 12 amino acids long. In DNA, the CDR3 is TGTGCCAGTAAAAAAGGGTCCGGGGAGCTGTTTTTT. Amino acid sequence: CASKKGSGELFF.

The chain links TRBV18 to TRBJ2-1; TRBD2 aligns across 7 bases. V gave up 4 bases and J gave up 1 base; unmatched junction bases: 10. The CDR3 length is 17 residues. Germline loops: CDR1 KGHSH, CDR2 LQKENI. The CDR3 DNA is TGTGCCAGCTCACTTCAGGGAGCGGGGATTTCCTACAATGAGCAGTTCTTC. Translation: CASSLQGAGISYNEQFF.

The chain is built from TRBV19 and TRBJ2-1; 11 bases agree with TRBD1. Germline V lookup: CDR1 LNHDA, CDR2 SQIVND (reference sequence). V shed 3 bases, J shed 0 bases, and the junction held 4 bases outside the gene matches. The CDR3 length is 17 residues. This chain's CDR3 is CASSITGTGGSYNEQFF. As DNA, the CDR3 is TGTGCCAGTAGTATCACGGGGACAGGGGGCTCCTACAATGAGCAGTTCTTC.

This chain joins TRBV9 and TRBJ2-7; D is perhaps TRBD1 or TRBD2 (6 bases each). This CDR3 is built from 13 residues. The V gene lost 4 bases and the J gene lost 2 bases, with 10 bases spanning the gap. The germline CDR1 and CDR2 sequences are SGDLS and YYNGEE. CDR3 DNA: TGTGCCAGCAGCCCGGGGGACACCTACGAGCAGTACTTC. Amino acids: CASSPGDTYEQYF. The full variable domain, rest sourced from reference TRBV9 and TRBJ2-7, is DSGVTQTPKHLITATGQRVTLRCSPRSGDLSVYWYQQSLDQGLQFLIQYYNGEERAKGNILERFSAQQFPDLHSELNLSSLELGDSALYFCASSPGDTYEQYFGPGTRLTVT.

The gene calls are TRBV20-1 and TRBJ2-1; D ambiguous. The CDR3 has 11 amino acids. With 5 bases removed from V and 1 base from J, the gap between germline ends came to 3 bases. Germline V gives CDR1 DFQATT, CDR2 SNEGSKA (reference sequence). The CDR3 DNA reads TGCAGTGCTGATTCCTACAATGAGCAGTTCTTC. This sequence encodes CSADSYNEQFF.

This CDR3 reads CASSPRGLGEQYF. CDR3 nucleotides: TGTGCCAGCAGCCCCAGGGGGCTCGGGGAGCAGTACTTC. The chain carries TRBV6-5 and TRBJ2-7; TRBD1 matches 8 bases. The CDR3 is made up of 13 amino acids. CDR1 MNHEY and CDR2 SVGAGI come from the germline V gene. The junction had 8 bases not matched to a gene; V was cut back by 6 bases and J by 7 bases.

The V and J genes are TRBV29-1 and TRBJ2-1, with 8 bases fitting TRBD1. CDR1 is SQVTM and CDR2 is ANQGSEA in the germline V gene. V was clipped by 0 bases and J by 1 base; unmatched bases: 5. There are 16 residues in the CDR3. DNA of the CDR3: TGCAGCGTTGAAGAGGGGAACAGGGGGTCCTACAATGAGCAGTTCTTC. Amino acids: CSVEEGNRGSYNEQFF.

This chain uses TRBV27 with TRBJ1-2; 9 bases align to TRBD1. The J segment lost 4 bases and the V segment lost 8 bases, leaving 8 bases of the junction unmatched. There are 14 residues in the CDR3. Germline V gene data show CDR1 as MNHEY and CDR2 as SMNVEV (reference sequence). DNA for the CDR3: TGTGCCAGCGGCCGGACAGGGGATTTCTATGGCTACACCTTC. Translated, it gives CASGRTGDFYGYTF.

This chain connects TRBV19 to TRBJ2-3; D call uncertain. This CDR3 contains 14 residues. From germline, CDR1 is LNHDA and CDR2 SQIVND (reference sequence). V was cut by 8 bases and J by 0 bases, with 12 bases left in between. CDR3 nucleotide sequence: TGTGCCAGTGCCGACGAGGACAGCACAGATACGCAGTATTTT. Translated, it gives CASADEDSTDTQYF.

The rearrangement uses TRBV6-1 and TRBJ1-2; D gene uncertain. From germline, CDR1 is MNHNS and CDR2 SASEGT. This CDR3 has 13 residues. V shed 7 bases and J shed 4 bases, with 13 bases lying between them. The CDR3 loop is CASIRERGYGYTF. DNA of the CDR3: TGTGCCAGCATTCGGGAACGGGGCTATGGCTACACCTTC.

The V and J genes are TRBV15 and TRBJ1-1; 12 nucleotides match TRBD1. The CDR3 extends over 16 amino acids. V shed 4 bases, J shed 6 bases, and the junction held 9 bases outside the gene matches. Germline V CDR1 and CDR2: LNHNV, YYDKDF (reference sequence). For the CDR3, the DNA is TGTGCCACCAGCAACCGGGACAGGGGGCGGGTGGCTGAAGCTTTCTTT. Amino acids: CATSNRDRGRVAEAFF.

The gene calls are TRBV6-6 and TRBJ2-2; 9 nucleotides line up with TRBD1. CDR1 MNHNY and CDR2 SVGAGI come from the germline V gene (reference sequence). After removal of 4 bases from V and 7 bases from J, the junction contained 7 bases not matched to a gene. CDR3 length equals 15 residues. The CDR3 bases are TGTGCCAGCAGTTCGGGACAGGGAAACGACGGGGAGCTGTTTTTT. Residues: CASSSGQGNDGELFF.

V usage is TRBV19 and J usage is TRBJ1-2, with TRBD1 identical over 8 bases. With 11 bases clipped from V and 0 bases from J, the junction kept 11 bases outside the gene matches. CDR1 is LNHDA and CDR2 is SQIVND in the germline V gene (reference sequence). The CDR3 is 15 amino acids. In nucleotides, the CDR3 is TGTGCCGCCACGGACAGGGCCCTTCCTAACTATGGCTACACCTTC. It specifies CAATDRALPNYGYTF.

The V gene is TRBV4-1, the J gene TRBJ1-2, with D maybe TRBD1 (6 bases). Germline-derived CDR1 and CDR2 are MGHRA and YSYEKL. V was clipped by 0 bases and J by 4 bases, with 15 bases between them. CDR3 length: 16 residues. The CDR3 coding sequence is TGCGCCAGCAGCCAAGATCGGCCAGGGGCGGGCTATGGCTACACCTTC. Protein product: CASSQDRPGAGYGYTF.

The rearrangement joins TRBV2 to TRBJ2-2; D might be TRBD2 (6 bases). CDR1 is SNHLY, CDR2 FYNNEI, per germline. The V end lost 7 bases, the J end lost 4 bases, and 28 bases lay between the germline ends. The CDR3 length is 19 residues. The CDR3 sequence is CASKAPRGAGGVPTGELFF. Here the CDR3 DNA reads TGTGCCAGCAAAGCCCCGCGCGGGGCCGGGGGAGTCCCCACCGGGGAGCTGTTTTTT.

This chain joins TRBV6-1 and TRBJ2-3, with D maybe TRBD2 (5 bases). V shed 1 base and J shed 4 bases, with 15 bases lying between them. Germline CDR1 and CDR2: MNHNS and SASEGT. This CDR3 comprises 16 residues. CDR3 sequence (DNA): TGTGCCAGCAGTGAAGGGGGTTGGGAGAGTGCAGATACGCAGTATTTT. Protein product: CASSEGGWESADTQYF.

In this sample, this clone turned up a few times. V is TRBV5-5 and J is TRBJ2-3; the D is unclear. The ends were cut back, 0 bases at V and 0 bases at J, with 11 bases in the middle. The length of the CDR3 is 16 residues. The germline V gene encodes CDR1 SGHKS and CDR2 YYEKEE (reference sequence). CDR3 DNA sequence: TGTGCCAGCAGCTTGGCCCCGGGTTGGAGCACAGATACGCAGTATTTT. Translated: CASSLAPGWSTDTQYF. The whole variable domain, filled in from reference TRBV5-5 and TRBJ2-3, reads DAGVTQSPTHLIKTRGQQVTLRCSPISGHKSVSWYQQVLGQGPQFIFQYYEKEERGRGNFPDRFSARQFPNYSSELNVNALLLGDSALYLCASSLAPGWSTDTQYFGPGTRLTVL.

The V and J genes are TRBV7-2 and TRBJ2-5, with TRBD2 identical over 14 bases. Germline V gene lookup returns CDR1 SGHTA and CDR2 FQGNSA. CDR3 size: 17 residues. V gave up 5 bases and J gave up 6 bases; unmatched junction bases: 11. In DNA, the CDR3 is TGTGCCAGCAGCCCAAGCCCCGGGACTAGCGGGAGAAAGACCCAGTACTTC. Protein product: CASSPSPGTSGRKTQYF.

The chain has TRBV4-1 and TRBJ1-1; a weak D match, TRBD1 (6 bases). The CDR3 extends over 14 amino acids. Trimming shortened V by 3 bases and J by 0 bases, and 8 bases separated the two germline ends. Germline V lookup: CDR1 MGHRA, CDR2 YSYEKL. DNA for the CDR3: TGCGCCAGCAGCCACAGGGGACTGAACACTGAAGCTTTCTTT. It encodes CASSHRGLNTEAFF.